The source of this T cell receptor (beta chain) is a study of blood T cell repertoires in COVID-19. Across the study: Samples representing acute and convalescent COVID-19 were sourced from the United States, Italy and Spain.

Clones were sequenced by immunoSEQ multiplex PCR, and TCRdb holds only the in-frame ones, with some missing. The sample shows about 400,000 clones, approximately 88% of them seen only once. The germline V and J ends were trimmed by 3 bases and 3 bases, with 15 bases remaining between them. The germline V gene has CDR1 LGHNA and CDR2 YNFKEQ. The CDR3 contains 16 residues. What was sequenced was peripheral blood. The source of this sequence is a man between 40 and 49 years old with acute or convalescent COVID-19. The chain combines TRBV4-2 with TRBJ2-1; tentative D call: TRBD2 (6 bases). CDR3 coding DNA: TGTGCCAGCAGCCAGTCCCCGGGACTCAGCTACAATGAGCAGTTCTTC. Its protein product is CASSQSPGLSYNEQFF.